This passage covers 4 T cell receptor beta chains from one sample sequenced in a study of blood T cell repertoires in COVID-19. TCRdb's copy holds only in-frame clones and misses some; the assay was immunoSEQ multiplex PCR. The sample includes under 95,000 clones, 70% to 85% of them seen just once. The material sequenced was peripheral blood. The source is a man aged 65-85 years with acute or convalescent COVID-19.

J is TRBJ2-3 and V is TRBV5-6, with TRBD2 identical over 9 bases. J lost 0 bases, V lost 2 bases, and 7 bases had no gene match. CDR1 and CDR2 from the germline V gene are SGHDT and YYEEEE. The CDR3 loop spans 17 amino acids. The CDR3 is CASSFLLAGTSTDTQYF. CDR3 DNA sequence: TGTGCCAGCAGCTTTCTGCTAGCGGGGACTAGCACAGATACGCAGTATTTT.

V is TRBV5-4 and J is TRBJ1-1; 8 nucleotides match TRBD1. The V segment lost 0 bases and the J segment 8 bases; nucleotides outside the gene matches: 3. This CDR3 has 13 residues. Germline V gives CDR1 SGHNT, CDR2 YYREEE (reference sequence). The CDR3 sequence is CASSLGQGKEAFF. The CDR3 coding sequence is TGTGCCAGCAGCTTGGGACAGGGGAAAGAAGCTTTCTTT. The whole variable domain, filled in from reference TRBV5-4 and TRBJ1-1, reads ETGVTQSPTHLIKTRGQQVTLRCSSQSGHNTVSWYQQALGQGPQFIFQYYREEENGRGNFPPRFSGLQFPNYSSELNVNALELDDSALYLCASSLGQGKEAFFGQGTRLTVV.

The chain couples TRBV15 to TRBJ1-1, with 7 bases aligning to TRBD1. CDR1 and CDR2 from the germline V gene are LNHNV and YYDKDF (reference sequence). This CDR3 has 17 residues. J lost 0 bases, V lost 5 bases, and 12 bases had no gene match. CDR3 DNA sequence: TGTGCCACCAGCCTCAACCCGGGACAGTCGCTGAACACTGAAGCTTTCTTT. Its protein product is CATSLNPGQSLNTEAFF.

This clone came up a few times. This chain links TRBV7-9 with TRBJ2-3; 8 nucleotides align to TRBD2. The CDR3 has 17 residues. Trimming took 5 bases from V and 2 from J; bases not matched to a gene: 12. Germline CDR1 is SEHNR and CDR2 is FQNEAQ (reference sequence). The CDR3 protein is CASSLTLSGDFTDTQYF. CDR3 sequence (DNA): TGTGCCAGCAGCCTGACCCTTAGCGGGGACTTCACAGATACGCAGTATTTT.